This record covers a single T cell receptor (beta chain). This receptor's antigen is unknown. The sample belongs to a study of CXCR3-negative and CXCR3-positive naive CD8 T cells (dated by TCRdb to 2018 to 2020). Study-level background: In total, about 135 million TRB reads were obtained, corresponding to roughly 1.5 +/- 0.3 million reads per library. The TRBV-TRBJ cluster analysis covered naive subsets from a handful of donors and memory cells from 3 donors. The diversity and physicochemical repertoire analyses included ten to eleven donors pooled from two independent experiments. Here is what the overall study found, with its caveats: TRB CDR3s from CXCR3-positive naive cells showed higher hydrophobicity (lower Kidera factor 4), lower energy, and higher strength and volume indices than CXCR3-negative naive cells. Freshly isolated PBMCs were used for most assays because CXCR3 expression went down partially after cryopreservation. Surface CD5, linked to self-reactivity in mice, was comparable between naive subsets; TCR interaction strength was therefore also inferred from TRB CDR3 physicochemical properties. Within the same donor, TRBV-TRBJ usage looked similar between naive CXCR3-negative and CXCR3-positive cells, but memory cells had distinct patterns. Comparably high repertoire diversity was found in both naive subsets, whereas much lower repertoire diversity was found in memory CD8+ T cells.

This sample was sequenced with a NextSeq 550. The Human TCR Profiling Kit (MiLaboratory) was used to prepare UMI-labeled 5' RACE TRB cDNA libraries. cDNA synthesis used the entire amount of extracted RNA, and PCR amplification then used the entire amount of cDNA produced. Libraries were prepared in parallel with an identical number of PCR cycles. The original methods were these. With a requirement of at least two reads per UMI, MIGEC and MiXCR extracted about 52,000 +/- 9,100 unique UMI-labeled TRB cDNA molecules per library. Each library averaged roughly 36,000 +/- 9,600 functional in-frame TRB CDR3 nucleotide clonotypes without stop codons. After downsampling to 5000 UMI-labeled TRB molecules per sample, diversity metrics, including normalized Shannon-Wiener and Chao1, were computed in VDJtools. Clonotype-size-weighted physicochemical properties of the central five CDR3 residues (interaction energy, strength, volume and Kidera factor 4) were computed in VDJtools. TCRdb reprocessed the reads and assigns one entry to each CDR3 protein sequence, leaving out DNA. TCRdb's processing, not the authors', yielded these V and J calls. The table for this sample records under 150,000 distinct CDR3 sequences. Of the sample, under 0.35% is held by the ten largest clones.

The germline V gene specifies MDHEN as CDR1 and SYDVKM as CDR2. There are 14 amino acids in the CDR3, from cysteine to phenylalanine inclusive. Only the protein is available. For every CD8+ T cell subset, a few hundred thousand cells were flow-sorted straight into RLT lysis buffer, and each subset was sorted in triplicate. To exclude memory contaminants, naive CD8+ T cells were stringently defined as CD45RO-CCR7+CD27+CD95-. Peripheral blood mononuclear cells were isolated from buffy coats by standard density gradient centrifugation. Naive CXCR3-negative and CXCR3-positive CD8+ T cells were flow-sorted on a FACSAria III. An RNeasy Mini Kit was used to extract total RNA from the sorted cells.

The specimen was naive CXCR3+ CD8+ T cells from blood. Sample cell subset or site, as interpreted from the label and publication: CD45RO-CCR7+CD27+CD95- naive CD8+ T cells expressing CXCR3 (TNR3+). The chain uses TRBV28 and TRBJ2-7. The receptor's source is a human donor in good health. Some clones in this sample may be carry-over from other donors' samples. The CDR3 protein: CASSLFNLAYEQYF.